This T cell receptor (beta chain) was found in a study of graft-versus-host responses after intestinal transplantation. On this clone itself: Antigen: not known.

The germline V gene has CDR1 MNHEY and CDR2 SVGAGI. The CDR3 is 12 residues long. Unmatched junction bases numbered 2, after V lost 6 bases and J lost 7 bases. Generated by immunoSEQ multiplex PCR, the TCRdb table keeps only in-frame clones and is missing some. Among just under 65,000 clones, 90% to 95% were seen once, and the ten largest hold roughly 1.5%. This TCR was sampled from a human donor who was the organ donor for an intestinal transplant. This sequence joins TRBV6-5 and TRBJ1-5; TRBD1 aligns across 8 bases. Sequencing was performed on unstimulated CD8+ T cells sorted from spleen or lymph node cells, taken before transplant. In nucleotides, the CDR3 is TGTGCCAGCAGAGACAGGGGACAGCCCCAGCATTTT. It translates to CASRDRGQPQHF.